This TCR beta chain was obtained from a study of T cells after yellow fever vaccination. Concerning this clonotype itself: No antigen is known for it.

The V end lost 2 bases, the J end lost 1 base, and 8 bases lay between the germline ends. Germline V gives CDR1 MNHEY, CDR2 SVGAGI. CDR3 size: 14 residues. Broader study findings: Abundant clonotypes from the bulk population could contaminate FACS-sorted repertoires. Peaking on day 5 versus 15, the secondary response was faster but weaker. Clones that expanded after primary vaccination mostly reappeared after the booster (roughly 96% CD4, approximately 85% CD8).

Universal primer sites and UMIs were introduced during 5'RACE template-switching synthesis of TCR cDNA. TCRdb reanalysed the 5' RACE reads using MiXCR and keeps one entry per CDR3 protein. The repertoire holds fewer than 500,000 distinct CDR3 sequences, with approximately 19% as singletons. Here the sequenced sample was PBMCs, taken before the yellow fever booster vaccination. This clonotype was obtained from a man aged 18 to 29 who received the YFV17D yellow fever vaccine. This rearrangement joins TRBV6-5 to TRBJ1-1; D ambiguous. The CDR3 sequence: CASSYVPSNTEAFF. As DNA, the CDR3 is TGTGCCAGCAGTTACGTCCCGTCGAACACTGAAGCTTTCTTT.